These 2 T cell receptor beta chains were all obtained from the same sample, sequenced in a study of cytomegalovirus exposure and HLA in healthy donors. Sequenced by immunoSEQ multiplex PCR; TCRdb stores in-frame clones only, minus some. The sample yields more than 250,000 clones, 86% seen once. The sequenced sample consisted of PBMCs. All receptors derive from a woman between 18 and 29 years old in good health and CMV-seronegative.

This sequence joins TRBV28 and TRBJ1-5; 8 positions agree with TRBD1. V dropped 5 bases and J dropped 0; count of bases not matched to a gene: 6. Germline V gives CDR1 MDHEN, CDR2 SYDVKM. The CDR3 spans 16 residues. DNA of the CDR3: TGTGCCAGCAGTGGGGGACAGGACCCTAGCAATCAGCCCCAGCATTTT. Amino acid sequence: CASSGGQDPSNQPQHF.

The V gene is TRBV7-9, the J gene TRBJ2-2; 7 nucleotides agree with TRBD1. CDR1 is SEHNR and CDR2 is FQNEAQ in the germline V gene (reference sequence). The J segment lost 9 bases and the V segment lost 1 base, leaving 8 bases of the junction unmatched. The CDR3 has 15 amino acids. The chain's CDR3 is CASSLVDRKVWELFF. In nucleotides, the CDR3 is TGTGCCAGCAGCTTAGTGGACAGGAAGGTGTGGGAGCTGTTTTTT. Filled out from reference TRBV7-9 and TRBJ2-2, the complete variable domain reads DTGVSQNPRHKITKRGQNVTFRCDPISEHNRLYWYRQTLGQGPEFLTYFQNEAQLEKSRLLSDRFSAERPKGSFSTLEIQRTEQGDSAMYLCASSLVDRKVWELFFGEGSRLTVL.